This is a list of T cell receptor beta chains from one sample in a study of blood T cell repertoires in COVID-19. The assay was immunoSEQ multiplex PCR, and TCRdb's table has in-frame clones only and misses some. The sample holds 90,000 to 100,000 clones, under 90% seen once. Material: peripheral blood. The receptors here all came from a man aged 60 to 75 with COVID-19, enrolled during active disease. The CDR3 runs from the conserved cysteine through the conserved F or W. D genes are given only for firm matches. Some rows mark clone size as missing; the rest say once, few, many or name a class of expanded clone.

size: -
J: TRBJ1-4
D: -
V: TRBV20-1
DNA: TGCAGTGCTAGTCGACAGGTTTATAATGAAAAACTGTTTTTT
CDR3: CSASRQVYNEKLFF

size: -
J: TRBJ1-1
D: -
V: TRBV5-8
DNA: TGTGCCAGCAGCTTCCACAGGAACACTGAAGCTTTCTTT
CDR3: CASSFHRNTEAFF

size: -
J: TRBJ2-1
D: -
V: TRBV19
DNA: TGTGCCAGTAGTATCGTAGGGACTGGCGAATACAATGAGCAGTTCTTC
CDR3: CASSIVGTGEYNEQFF

size: -
J: TRBJ2-7
D: TRBD1
V: TRBV5-1
DNA: TGCGCCAGCAGCTTGGGACAGGGCGACTACGAGCAGTACTTC
CDR3: CASSLGQGDYEQYF

size: -
J: TRBJ2-1
D: TRBD2
V: TRBV12-3/TRBV12-4
DNA: TGTGCCAGCAGGTCGGGGGGCTACAATGAGCAGTTCTTC
CDR3: CASRSGGYNEQFF

size: -
J: TRBJ1-1
D: TRBD1
V: TRBV2
DNA: TGTGCCAGCAGTGTCCCCCCGACAGGGGGTATGAACACTGAAGCTTTCTTT
CDR3: CASSVPPTGGMNTEAFF

size: few
J: TRBJ2-1
D: -
V: TRBV6-6
DNA: TGTGCCAGCAGTCCGATGACTAAATCCGGGCCCTTCTTCTACAATGAGCAGTTCTTC
CDR3: CASSPMTKSGPFFYNEQFF

size: -
J: TRBJ1-5
D: -
V: TRBV6-5
DNA: TGTGCCAGTGATTTCAGAAAAATTAGCAATCAGCCCCAGCATTTT
CDR3: CASDFRKISNQPQHF

size: -
J: TRBJ2-5
D: TRBD2
V: TRBV29-1
DNA: TGCAGCGCTGAGACTAGCGGGACGGGGGAAGAGACCCAGTACTTC
CDR3: CSAETSGTGEETQYF

size: -
J: TRBJ2-2
D: TRBD2
V: TRBV27
DNA: TGTGCCAGCAGCCGTCGGGGGGGAGTAAGTTACGGGGAGCTGTTTTTT
CDR3: CASSRRGGVSYGELFF

size: -
J: TRBJ1-5
D: TRBD1
V: TRBV6-5
DNA: TGTGCCAGCACCGGGACAGGGAAGAATCAGCCCCAGCATTTT
CDR3: CASTGTGKNQPQHF

size: few
J: TRBJ1-4
D: -
V: TRBV30
DNA: TGTGCCTGGTCCCCAGGGGATAATGAAAAACTGTTTTTT
CDR3: CAWSPGDNEKLFF

size: -
J: TRBJ2-1
D: TRBD2
V: TRBV11-3
DNA: TGTGCCAGCAGCTTAAGTCCTAGCGGTGGGGATGAGCAGTTCTTC
CDR3: CASSLSPSGGDEQFF

size: -
J: TRBJ2-7
D: TRBD2
V: TRBV6-5
DNA: TGTGCCAGCAGTTACTCTCACCGGGGGGTCGAGCAGTACTTC
CDR3: CASSYSHRGVEQYF

size: few
J: TRBJ1-1
D: -
V: TRBV19
DNA: TGTGCCAGTAGTATTAGCCCGGAGGGGTCGAACACTGAAGCTTTCTTT
CDR3: CASSISPEGSNTEAFF

size: -
J: TRBJ2-7
D: TRBD1
V: TRBV19
DNA: TGTGCCAGTAGTATAGATCCCGGACAGGACTACGAGCAGTACTTC
CDR3: CASSIDPGQDYEQYF

size: -
J: TRBJ2-6
D: TRBD1
V: TRBV18
DNA: TGTGCCAGCTCACCGGGGACAGCCAACTCTGGGGCCAACGTCCTGACTTTC
CDR3: CASSPGTANSGANVLTF

size: -
J: TRBJ1-2
D: TRBD1
V: TRBV6-1
DNA: TGTGCCAGCAGTGAAGCGCAGGGACAGGATGTCTATGGCTACACCTTC
CDR3: CASSEAQGQDVYGYTF

size: -
J: TRBJ2-1
D: -
V: TRBV13
DNA: TGTGCCAGCAGCTTCGGGACTCGGATCGACAATGAGCAGTTCTTC
CDR3: CASSFGTRIDNEQFF

size: -
J: TRBJ2-3
D: -
V: TRBV3-1/TRBV3-2
DNA: TGTGCCAGCAGCCAAACGAATTCGTACGGAGATACGCAGTATTTT
CDR3: CASSQTNSYGDTQYF

size: -
J: TRBJ1-5
D: -
V: TRBV5-1
DNA: TGCGCCAGCAGCCTCGGACTGCAGGCGGGCAATCAGCCCCAGCATTTT
CDR3: CASSLGLQAGNQPQHF

size: -
J: TRBJ1-2
D: TRBD1
V: TRBV12-3/TRBV12-4
DNA: TGTGCCAGCAGTGGGGACAGGGGCTATGGCTACACCTTC
CDR3: CASSGDRGYGYTF

size: -
J: TRBJ1-1
D: -
V: TRBV6-5
DNA: TGTGCCAGCAGTTATTCGACAGCCAACACTGAAGCTTTCTTT
CDR3: CASSYSTANTEAFF

size: -
J: TRBJ2-5
D: -
V: TRBV7-9
DNA: TGTGCCAGCAGTCGACAGGGACTGTGGGAAGAGACCCAGTACTTC
CDR3: CASSRQGLWEETQYF

size: -
J: TRBJ2-1
D: -
V: TRBV20-1
DNA: TGCAGTGCTGCTGAGAATGAGCAGTTCTTC
CDR3: CSAAENEQFF

size: -
J: TRBJ2-3
D: TRBD2
V: TRBV5-4
DNA: TGTGCCAGCAGCGAAAGACTAGCGGGAAACACAGATACGCAGTATTTT
CDR3: CASSERLAGNTDTQYF

size: once
J: TRBJ1-4
D: -
V: TRBV19
DNA: TGTGCCAGTAGTATGGGGGCGGGGGGCCGAGGCGAAAAACTGTTTTTT
CDR3: CASSMGAGGRGEKLFF

size: -
J: TRBJ2-3
D: TRBD2
V: TRBV13
DNA: TGTGCCAGCAGCACGCGGCTAGCGGGAGCTACAGATACGCAGTATTTT
CDR3: CASSTRLAGATDTQYF

size: -
J: TRBJ2-7
D: -
V: TRBV5-1
DNA: TGCGCCAGCAGCTTGGATCCCGGGAGTGCCTACGAGCAGTACTTC
CDR3: CASSLDPGSAYEQYF

size: once
J: TRBJ1-2
D: -
V: TRBV5-6
DNA: TGTGCCAGCAGCTTGCTTACGGGGGTAGGGTATGGCTACACCTTC
CDR3: CASSLLTGVGYGYTF

size: -
J: TRBJ2-5
D: TRBD2
V: TRBV11-2
DNA: TGTGCCAGCAGCTCATTAGCGGGGAGGGTAGAGACCCAGTACTTC
CDR3: CASSSLAGRVETQYF

size: -
J: TRBJ2-5
D: -
V: TRBV5-1
DNA: TGCGCCAGCAGTCGGTTCGAGCAGGGGAAGACCCAGTACTTC
CDR3: CASSRFEQGKTQYF

size: once
J: TRBJ2-5
D: TRBD2
V: TRBV10-3
DNA: TGTGCCATCAACCCCGGGACTAGCCGCGAGACCCAGTACTTC
CDR3: CAINPGTSRETQYF

size: once
J: TRBJ2-7
D: TRBD1
V: TRBV7-3
DNA: TGTGCCAGCAGTCTGGGACAGGGGTTAGGCTACGAGCAGTACTTC
CDR3: CASSLGQGLGYEQYF

size: -
J: TRBJ2-3
D: TRBD2
V: TRBV11-2
DNA: TGTGCCAGCAGCTTCCGCGGGACTAGCGGGATGACGCAGTATTTT
CDR3: CASSFRGTSGMTQYF

size: -
J: TRBJ2-1
D: -
V: TRBV11-2
DNA: TGTGCCAGCAGCCCAGGGGATCCCTACAATGAGCAGTTCTTC
CDR3: CASSPGDPYNEQFF

size: -
J: TRBJ1-5
D: -
V: TRBV27
DNA: TGTGCCAGCAGTCCCCGACAGGCCCTCGATCCCCAGCATTTT
CDR3: CASSPRQALDPQHF

size: -
J: TRBJ1-6
D: -
V: TRBV12-5
DNA: TGTGCTAGTGGCCTCGGAGGGCTAATTTCACCCCTCCACTTT
CDR3: CASGLGGLISPLHF

size: -
J: TRBJ1-1
D: -
V: TRBV27
DNA: TGTGCCAGCAGTTCCTCCTCGCTGACGGGAGGCACTGAAGCTTTCTTT
CDR3: CASSSSSLTGGTEAFF

size: -
J: TRBJ2-1
D: -
V: TRBV5-4
DNA: TGTGCCAGCAGCTTGATGGCTAGCCCTTCCTACAATGAGCAGTTCTTC
CDR3: CASSLMASPSYNEQFF

size: -
J: TRBJ2-1
D: -
V: TRBV6-5
DNA: TGTGCCAGCAGTTCCTCACAGAACTCCTACAATGAGCAGTTCTTC
CDR3: CASSSSQNSYNEQFF

size: -
J: TRBJ1-1
D: TRBD1
V: TRBV30
DNA: TGTGCCTGGACGGACAGGGTGGCGGACACTGAAGCTTTCTTT
CDR3: CAWTDRVADTEAFF

size: -
J: TRBJ2-7
D: TRBD2
V: TRBV5-1
DNA: TGCGCCAGCAGCTTGGGGGCTAGCGGGGACCACTACGAGCAGTACTTC
CDR3: CASSLGASGDHYEQYF

size: once
J: TRBJ1-3
D: TRBD1
V: TRBV27
DNA: TGTGCCAGCAGTCCAATACAGGGGACGGTGGGAAACACCATATATTTT
CDR3: CASSPIQGTVGNTIYF

size: once
J: TRBJ2-1
D: -
V: TRBV28
DNA: TGTGCCAGCAATTCGGTATCCATCTCCTACAATGAGCAGTTCTTC
CDR3: CASNSVSISYNEQFF

size: -
J: TRBJ2-1
D: TRBD2
V: TRBV2
DNA: TGTGCCAGCAGTGAATCACTAGCGGACAATGAGCAGTTCTTC
CDR3: CASSESLADNEQFF

size: -
J: TRBJ2-7
D: -
V: TRBV12-3/TRBV12-4
DNA: TGTGCCAGCACAGGAGGGGGCGTCCACGAGCAGTACTTC
CDR3: CASTGGGVHEQYF

size: -
J: TRBJ1-1
D: -
V: TRBV7-2
DNA: TGTGCCAGCAGCTTAGAACAGTTAAAGAACACTGAAGCTTTCTTT
CDR3: CASSLEQLKNTEAFF

size: -
J: TRBJ2-2
D: TRBD2
V: TRBV2
DNA: TGTGCCAGCAGACACCTAGCGGGAGTCACCGGGGAGCTGTTTTTT
CDR3: CASRHLAGVTGELFF

size: -
J: TRBJ2-3
D: -
V: TRBV6-2/TRBV6-3
DNA: TGTGCCAGCAGTTGGTCCGCACAGGCAGATACGCAGTATTTT
CDR3: CASSWSAQADTQYF

size: -
J: TRBJ1-2
D: TRBD1
V: TRBV5-4
DNA: TGTGCCAGCAGCCCCGGACAGGGGGGAGCCTATGGCTACACCTTC
CDR3: CASSPGQGGAYGYTF

size: -
J: TRBJ2-1
D: TRBD2
V: TRBV9
DNA: TGTGCCAGCAGCGTAGATTTTGAGGGCACTAGCGGGTACAATGAGCAGTTCTTC
CDR3: CASSVDFEGTSGYNEQFF

size: -
J: TRBJ2-5
D: -
V: TRBV12-3/TRBV12-4
DNA: TGTGCCAGCAGCCATCAGGGTGAGACCCAGTACTTC
CDR3: CASSHQGETQYF

size: -
J: TRBJ2-2
D: TRBD2
V: TRBV29-1
DNA: TGCAGCGCAAGACTAGCGGGCACCGGGGAGCTGTTTTTT
CDR3: CSARLAGTGELFF

size: -
J: TRBJ1-5
D: -
V: TRBV12-5
DNA: TGTGCTAGTGTTTCTGACACCTTTAATCAGCCCCAGCATTTT
CDR3: CASVSDTFNQPQHF

size: -
J: TRBJ1-1
D: TRBD1
V: TRBV30
DNA: TGTGCCTCCGGGACAGAGAACACTGAAGCTTTCTTT
CDR3: CASGTENTEAFF

size: once
J: TRBJ2-7
D: TRBD2
V: TRBV2
DNA: TGTGCCAGCAGCCCGGGACTAGCGGGAGAATGGCAGTACTTC
CDR3: CASSPGLAGEWQYF

size: -
J: TRBJ1-2
D: -
V: TRBV10-3
DNA: TGTGCCATCAGTGAGACTTCGGGATCCGGCTATGGCTACACCTTC
CDR3: CAISETSGSGYGYTF